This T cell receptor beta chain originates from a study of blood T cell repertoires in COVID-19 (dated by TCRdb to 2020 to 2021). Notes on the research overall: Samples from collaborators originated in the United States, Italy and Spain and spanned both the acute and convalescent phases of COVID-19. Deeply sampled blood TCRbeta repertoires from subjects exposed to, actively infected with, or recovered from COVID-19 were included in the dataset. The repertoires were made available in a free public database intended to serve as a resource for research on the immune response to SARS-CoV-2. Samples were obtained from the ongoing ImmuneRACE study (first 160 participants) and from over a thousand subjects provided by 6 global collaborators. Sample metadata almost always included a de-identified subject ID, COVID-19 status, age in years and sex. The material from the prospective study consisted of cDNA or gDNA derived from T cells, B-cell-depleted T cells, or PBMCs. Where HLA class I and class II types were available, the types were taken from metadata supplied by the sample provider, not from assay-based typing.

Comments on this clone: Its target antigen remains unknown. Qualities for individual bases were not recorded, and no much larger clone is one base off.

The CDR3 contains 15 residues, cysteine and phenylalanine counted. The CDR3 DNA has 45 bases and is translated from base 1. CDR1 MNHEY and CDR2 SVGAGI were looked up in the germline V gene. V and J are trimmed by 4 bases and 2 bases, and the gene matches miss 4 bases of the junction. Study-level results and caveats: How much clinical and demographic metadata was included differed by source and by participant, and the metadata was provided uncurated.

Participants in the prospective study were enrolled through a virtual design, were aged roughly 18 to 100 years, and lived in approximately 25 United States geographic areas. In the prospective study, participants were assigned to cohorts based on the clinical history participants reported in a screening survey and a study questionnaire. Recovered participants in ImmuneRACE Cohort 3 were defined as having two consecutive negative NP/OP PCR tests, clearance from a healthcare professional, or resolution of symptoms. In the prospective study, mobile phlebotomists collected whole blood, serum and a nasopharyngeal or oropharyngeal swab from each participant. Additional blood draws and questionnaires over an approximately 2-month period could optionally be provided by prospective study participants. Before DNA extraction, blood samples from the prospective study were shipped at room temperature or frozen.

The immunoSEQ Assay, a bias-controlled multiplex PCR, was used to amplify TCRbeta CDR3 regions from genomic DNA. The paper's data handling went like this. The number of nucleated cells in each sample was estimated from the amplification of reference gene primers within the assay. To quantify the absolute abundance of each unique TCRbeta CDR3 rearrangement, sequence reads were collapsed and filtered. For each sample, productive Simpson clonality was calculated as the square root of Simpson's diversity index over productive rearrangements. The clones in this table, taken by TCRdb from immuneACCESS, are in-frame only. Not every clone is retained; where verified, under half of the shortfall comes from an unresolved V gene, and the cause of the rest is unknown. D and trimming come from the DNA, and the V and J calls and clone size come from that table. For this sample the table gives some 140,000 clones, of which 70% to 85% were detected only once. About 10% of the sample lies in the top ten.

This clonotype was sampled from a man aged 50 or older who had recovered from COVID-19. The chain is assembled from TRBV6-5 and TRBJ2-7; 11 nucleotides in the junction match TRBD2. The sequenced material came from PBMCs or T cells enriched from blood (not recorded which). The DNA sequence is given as TGTGCCAGCAGTTTCAAGACTAGCGGGGCCTACGAGCAGTACTTC. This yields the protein CASSFKTSGAYEQYF.